The rows below give T cell receptor beta chains drawn from one sample of a study of blood T cell repertoires in COVID-19. The assay was immunoSEQ multiplex PCR, and TCRdb's table has in-frame clones only and misses some. The table lists 75,000 to 90,000 clones, 85% of them singletons, with 18% in the top ten. The sample was peripheral blood. Source of these receptors: a man aged 80 or over with active or convalescent COVID-19. Both conserved end residues are part of each CDR3. D genes are given only for firm matches. A clone size is listed for some rows: how often the clone was seen (once, few, many), or a class if it is expanded.

v_call	j_call	clone_size	d_call	cdr3_aa	cdr3_nt
TRBV23-1	TRBJ1-5	NA	TRBD1	CASSQYWYGQDNQPQHF	TGCGCCAGCAGTCAATATTGGTATGGACAGGACAATCAGCCCCAGCATTTT
TRBV28	TRBJ1-6	NA	NA	CASSSINVVSLGGNSPLHF	TGTGCCAGCAGTTCGATAAACGTAGTATCTCTTGGTGGTAATTCACCCCTCCACTTT
TRBV7-3	TRBJ2-3	once	TRBD2	CASSLGTSGIGTDTQYF	TGTGCCAGCAGCTTGGGGACTAGCGGGATCGGGACAGATACGCAGTATTTT
TRBV19	TRBJ1-4	NA	NA	CASSMVQGGNEKLFF	TGTGCCAGTAGTATGGTCCAAGGGGGTAATGAAAAACTGTTTTTT
TRBV18	TRBJ1-1	NA	NA	CASSSGRGEAEAFF	TGTGCCAGCTCTTCCGGGAGGGGTGAAGCTGAAGCTTTCTTT
TRBV2	TRBJ2-2	NA	TRBD2	CASSVLAGVTGELFF	TGTGCCAGCAGTGTCCTAGCGGGAGTCACCGGGGAGCTGTTTTTT
TRBV7-6	TRBJ1-1	NA	NA	CASSLTEKNTEAFF	TGTGCCAGCAGCTTGACAGAGAAGAACACTGAAGCTTTCTTT
TRBV5-1	TRBJ2-2	NA	NA	CASSPPDYTGELFF	TGCGCCAGCAGCCCCCCCGACTACACCGGGGAGCTGTTTTTT
TRBV4-1	TRBJ1-5	NA	NA	CASSQEGGRGRQPQHF	TGCGCCAGCAGCCAAGAGGGTGGGAGGGGCCGGCAGCCCCAGCATTTT
TRBV19	TRBJ2-2	NA	NA	CASSIESPGELFF	TGTGCCAGTAGTATAGAGTCTCCCGGGGAGCTGTTTTTT
TRBV11-3	TRBJ2-1	NA	NA	CASSSRSFEQFF	TGTGCCAGCAGCTCCCGGTCCTTCGAGCAGTTCTTC
TRBV5-1	TRBJ2-6	once	NA	CASLSSGANVLTF	TGCGCCAGCCTCAGCTCTGGGGCCAACGTCCTGACTTTC
TRBV24-1	TRBJ2-1	NA	TRBD2	CATSERLAGVNEQFF	TGTGCCACCAGTGAGCGACTAGCGGGAGTTAATGAGCAGTTCTTC
TRBV5-6	TRBJ2-2	NA	TRBD1	CASSRGTGRGELFF	TGTGCCAGCAGCCGCGGGACAGGGCGAGGGGAGCTGTTTTTT
TRBV25-1	TRBJ1-1	NA	TRBD1	CASRTPGQGAMNTEAFF	TGTGCCAGCAGAACCCCGGGACAGGGGGCTATGAACACTGAAGCTTTCTTT
TRBV6-6	TRBJ1-6	few	NA	CASSPPRTSSYNSPLHF	TGTGCCAGCAGTCCCCCGCGGACAAGCTCCTATAATTCACCCCTCCACTTT
TRBV7-9	TRBJ2-1	NA	NA	CASSSSRGVGYNEQFF	TGTGCCAGCAGCTCTTCCAGGGGAGTTGGCTACAATGAGCAGTTCTTC
TRBV10-3	TRBJ1-1	NA	NA	CAIQRQGKNTEAFF	TGTGCCATCCAAAGGCAGGGGAAGAACACTGAAGCTTTCTTT
TRBV11-3	TRBJ2-1	NA	TRBD2	CASRGTSAYNEQFF	TGTGCCAGCAGAGGGACTAGCGCTTACAATGAGCAGTTCTTC
TRBV7-9	TRBJ1-2	few	TRBD1	CASSPRTGIGYTF	TGTGCCAGCAGCCCAAGGACAGGGATCGGCTACACCTTC
TRBV9	TRBJ1-2	NA	NA	CASSVLPNSNYGYTF	TGTGCCAGCAGCGTGCTCCCTAACTCTAACTATGGCTACACCTTC
TRBV2	TRBJ1-5	NA	NA	CASRGGGFNQPQHF	TGTGCCAGCAGGGGGGGAGGGTTCAATCAGCCCCAGCATTTT
TRBV6-1	TRBJ1-4	NA	TRBD1	CASSGGQISTNEKLFF	TGTGCCAGCAGTGGGGGACAGATTTCAACTAATGAAAAACTGTTTTTT
TRBV29-1	TRBJ2-5	NA	NA	CSVTSMETQYF	TGCAGCGTGACAAGTATGGAGACCCAGTACTTC
TRBV18	TRBJ1-1	NA	TRBD1	CASSPIGTAKNTEAFF	TGTGCCAGCTCACCCATTGGGACAGCCAAGAACACTGAAGCTTTCTTT
TRBV20-1	TRBJ1-5	NA	NA	CSASSDSNQPQHF	TGCAGTGCTAGTTCAGATAGCAATCAGCCCCAGCATTTT
TRBV18	TRBJ1-1	NA	NA	CASSPMEGVTEAFF	TGTGCCAGCTCACCAATGGAAGGGGTGACTGAAGCTTTCTTT
TRBV5-1	TRBJ2-6	once	TRBD1	CASSARTGSSGANVLTF	TGCGCCAGCAGCGCCCGGACAGGCAGCTCTGGGGCCAACGTCCTGACTTTC
TRBV5-1	TRBJ2-3	NA	NA	CASSWAAGSSTDTQYF	TGCGCCAGCAGCTGGGCGGCGGGGAGTAGCACAGATACGCAGTATTTT
TRBV7-9	TRBJ1-2	NA	NA	CASSLDTTNYGYTF	TGTGCCAGCAGCTTGGACACCACTAACTATGGCTACACCTTC
TRBV14	TRBJ2-5	NA	NA	CASSQRGGETQYF	TGTGCCAGCAGCCAAAGGGGGGGAGAGACCCAGTACTTC
TRBV18	TRBJ2-3	NA	TRBD2	CASSPPGLAGGRTNTDTQYF	TGTGCCAGCTCACCACCGGGACTAGCGGGGGGCCGTACGAACACAGATACGCAGTATTTT
TRBV5-1	TRBJ2-1	few	TRBD2	CASSLGGLAGGLGNEQFF	TGCGCCAGCAGCTTGGGGGGACTAGCGGGAGGGCTCGGCAATGAGCAGTTCTTC
TRBV11-2	TRBJ1-2	NA	NA	CASSLGSWQTNYGYTF	TGTGCCAGCAGCTTAGGTTCCTGGCAGACTAACTATGGCTACACCTTC
TRBV10-2	TRBJ1-5	once	NA	CASSAVNSNQPQHF	TGCGCCAGCAGTGCGGTGAATAGCAATCAGCCCCAGCATTTT
TRBV6-6	TRBJ2-6	once	NA	CASSYRRDTSNVLTF	TGTGCCAGCAGTTACCGCCGGGACACTTCCAACGTCCTGACTTTC
TRBV28	TRBJ1-2	NA	TRBD1	CASRATGVGLWSNYGYTF	TGTGCCAGCAGGGCAACAGGGGTAGGTCTTTGGTCTAACTATGGCTACACCTTC
TRBV5-4	TRBJ2-1	once	NA	CASSLDRASGPSYNEQFF	TGTGCCAGCAGCTTGGACAGGGCGAGCGGTCCCTCCTACAATGAGCAGTTCTTC
TRBV2	TRBJ2-3	once	NA	CASSDLVRADTQYF	TGTGCCAGCAGTGACTTGGTGAGGGCAGATACGCAGTATTTT
TRBV24-1	TRBJ1-1	NA	NA	CATSDRGRNTEAFF	TGTGCCACCAGTGATAGGGGTCGGAACACTGAAGCTTTCTTT
TRBV9	TRBJ2-1	NA	TRBD2	CASSDNSGLAGRNEQFF	TGTGCCAGCAGCGACAATAGTGGCCTAGCGGGCAGGAATGAGCAGTTCTTC
TRBV24-1	TRBJ2-1	NA	TRBD2	CATSDPRGGQYNEQFF	TGTGCCACCAGTGACCCCCGGGGGGGGCAATACAATGAGCAGTTCTTC
TRBV28	TRBJ1-6	NA	TRBD1	CASRRQGSSYNSPLHF	TGTGCCAGCAGAAGACAGGGGAGCTCCTATAATTCACCCCTCCACTTT
TRBV19	TRBJ2-1	NA	TRBD2	CASSTEGGRNNEQFF	TGTGCCAGTAGTACGGAAGGCGGGAGGAACAATGAGCAGTTCTTC
TRBV9	TRBJ2-2	NA	NA	CASSVTGLAGELFF	TGTGCCAGCAGCGTAACAGGGCTGGCCGGGGAGCTGTTTTTT
TRBV19	TRBJ1-4	NA	NA	CASRTIDSTNEKLFF	TGTGCCAGTAGGACGATAGACTCGACTAATGAAAAACTGTTTTTT
TRBV7-9	TRBJ1-4	NA	TRBD1	CASSPQTGVGEKLFF	TGTGCCAGCAGCCCCCAGACAGGGGTTGGCGAAAAACTGTTTTTT
TRBV3-1/TRBV3-2	TRBJ1-2	NA	NA	CASSQVSYRPHDGYTF	TGTGCCAGCAGCCAAGTCTCGTACAGGCCTCACGATGGCTACACCTTC
TRBV30	TRBJ2-3	once	TRBD1	CAWTFQGGTDTQYF	TGTGCCTGGACCTTCCAGGGGGGCACAGATACGCAGTATTTT
TRBV5-1	TRBJ2-3	NA	NA	CASSQEASTDTQYF	TGCGCCAGCAGCCAGGAGGCGAGCACAGATACGCAGTATTTT
TRBV11-3	TRBJ1-3	NA	NA	CASSPLGSGVNTIYF	TGTGCCAGCAGCCCTCTGGGATCAGGGGTTAACACCATATATTTT